Listed here are 21 T cell receptor beta chains from one sample, sequenced in a study of Graves' ophthalmopathy and Graves' hyperthyroidism. TCR beta CDR3 amplification used RNA transcripts. Amplification began with first-round RT-PCR using HTBI primers, then second-round multiplex PCR was performed. Using its own MiXCR run on the multiplex PCR reads, TCRdb lists one record per CDR3 protein. Found here are over a million distinct CDR3 sequences, 35% to 45% of them singletons; the top ten hold 11%. Sequencing input: peripheral blood or thyroid tissue (not recorded which). These receptors came from an adult man with Graves' hyperthyroidism.

V and J are TRBV19 and TRBJ2-7; TRBD1 matches at 7 bases. Trimming removed 5 bases from V and 5 bases from J; junction bases left unmatched: 12. The CDR3 length is 15 residues. Germline CDR1 and CDR2: LNHDA and SQIVND (reference sequence). The CDR3 spells CASSPRAGGLHEQYF. For the CDR3, the DNA is TGTGCCAGTAGTCCCCGGGCAGGGGGTTTACACGAGCAGTACTTC.

This clonotype appeared a few times. V gene TRBV2 combines with J gene TRBJ2-5; D possibly matches TRBD1 or TRBD2 (6 bases each). Germline CDR1 is SNHLY and CDR2 is FYNNEI. This CDR3 has 15 residues. V lost 7 bases, J lost 4 bases, and 19 bases lay in between. CDR3 nucleotide sequence: TGTGCCAGCAAGAAGGAGGGGGGCACTGGAGAGACCCAGTACTTC. Its translation: CASKKEGGTGETQYF.

This clonotype was picked up many times. The rearrangement joins TRBV15 to TRBJ2-7; D possibly corresponds to TRBD1 (6 bases). Per germline, CDR1 LNHNV and CDR2 YYDKDF (reference sequence). V dropped 0 bases and J dropped 5 bases, with 14 bases sitting between them. CDR3 size: 15 residues. The CDR3 sequence: CATSRDAQGTDEQYF. In DNA form, the CDR3 reads TGTGCCACCAGCAGAGATGCACAGGGTACGGACGAGCAGTACTTC.

This clonotype was seen repeatedly, ten times or more. An end of the junction differs from the germline gene, which may be a read error. The V and J genes are TRBV6-5 and TRBJ1-2; tentative D call: TRBD1 (5 bases). Germline loops: CDR1 MNHEY, CDR2 SVGAGI. The CDR3 extends over 9 amino acids. In DNA, the CDR3 is TGTGCCAGCAGTTCCGGGACTCCCTTC. Translating it yields CASSSGTPF.

The chain uses TRBV18 and TRBJ2-5; weak D call: TRBD1 (5 bases). Germline lookup yields CDR1 KGHSH and CDR2 LQKENI. The germline V and J ends were trimmed by 6 bases and 1 base, with 12 bases remaining between them. This CDR3 is built from 14 residues. DNA for the CDR3: TGTGCCAGCTCTCACATAGGGGCCCAAGAGACCCAGTACTTC. It translates to CASSHIGAQETQYF.

This clonotype has just a few counts. The rearrangement joins TRBV5-4 to TRBJ1-2, with D possibly TRBD1 on 6 matching bases. V gave up 4 bases and J gave up 4 bases, with 17 bases separating them. The CDR3 contains 15 residues. Germline assignment: CDR1 SGHNT and CDR2 YYREEE (reference sequence). In nucleotides, the CDR3 is TGTGCCAGCAGCCCCGGACAGACCAGCTCCTATGGCTACACCTTC. Translating gives CASSPGQTSSYGYTF.

A word on this clonotype: Sequence at one end of the junction differs from germline and may be a read error. The chain carries TRBV11-2 and TRBJ1-4; 7 bases line up with TRBD1. There are 14 residues in the CDR3. Germline CDR1 and CDR2: SGHAT and FQNNGV. Written as DNA, the CDR3 is TGTCCCAGCAAAGACAGGGTGTCTAATGAAAAACTGTTTTTT. Protein: CPSKDRVSNEKLFF.

This clonotype showed up many times. V and J are TRBV29-1 and TRBJ1-2; D is perhaps TRBD1 (5 bases). Trimming took off 7 bases at V and 4 bases at J, with 13 bases between the two ends. Germline V gene sequence: CDR1 SQVTM, CDR2 ANQGSEA. This CDR3 region has 12 residues. CDR3 region: CSGGDGPYGYTF. DNA for the CDR3: TGCAGCGGCGGGGACGGCCCCTATGGCTACACCTTC.

The chain carries TRBV7-3 and TRBJ2-7; 8 nucleotides align to TRBD2. The CDR3 contains 15 residues. Germline V gives CDR1 SGHTA, CDR2 FQGTGA. V lost 5 bases and J lost 3; bases outside the gene matches: 9. The CDR3 loop is CASSLGTRPNYEQYF. Written as DNA, the CDR3 is TGTGCCAGCAGCCTTGGGACTAGGCCCAACTACGAGCAGTACTTC.

In this sample, this clonotype turned up a few times. The J gene is TRBJ2-7, the V gene TRBV28; D not certain. This CDR3 is 12 amino acids long. Germline V gene sequence: CDR1 MDHEN, CDR2 SYDVKM. V was pared by 5 bases and J by 3 bases, with 8 bases between. The CDR3 DNA sequence: TGTGCCAGCAGTATAACTCTCTACGAGCAGTACTTC. Translating gives CASSITLYEQYF.

The genes are TRBV6-5 and TRBJ1-2, with D unclear. The germline CDR1 and CDR2 sequences are MNHEY and SVGAGI. The V end was cut by 6 bases, the J end by 4 bases, with 12 bases between. The CDR3 length is 13 residues. CDR3 amino acids: CASRETPIYGYTF. Here the CDR3 DNA reads TGTGCCAGCAGAGAGACACCTATCTATGGCTACACCTTC.

Comments on this clonotype: The germline gene is not matched at one end of the junction; a read error may be the cause. This chain connects TRBV30 to TRBJ1-2; D is possibly TRBD1 (5 bases). CDR1 is GTSNPN and CDR2 is SVGIG in the germline V gene (reference sequence). The CDR3 loop spans 14 amino acids. CDR3 nucleotide sequence: TGTGCCTGGAGTGTGCCGGGGCGTAACTATAGCTACACCTTC. Amino acid sequence: CAWSVPGRNYSYTF.

This clonotype was observed once. This clone may be a read error of a much larger clone one base away. This rearrangement joins TRBV10-3 to TRBJ1-5; D gene unclear. V shed 3 bases and J shed 4 bases, with 13 bases lying between them. The germline V gene encodes CDR1 ENHRY and CDR2 SYGVKD. The CDR3 runs 15 residues. The CDR3 region is CAISEFGVRNQPQHF. In DNA, the CDR3 is TGTGCCATCAGTGAATTCGGGGTACGGAATCAGCCCCAGCATTTT.

This clonotype has at least ten counts. This chain uses TRBV20-1 with TRBJ1-1; D is undetermined. With 1 base removed from V and 6 bases from J, the gap between germline ends came to 12 bases. This CDR3 is built from 13 residues. In germline, CDR1 is DFQATT, CDR2 SNEGSKA (reference sequence). The CDR3 reads CSARVELDAEAFF. Written as DNA, the CDR3 is TGCAGTGCTAGAGTTGAATTGGACGCTGAAGCTTTCTTT.

Only a few counts were recorded for this clonotype. The chain carries TRBV15 and TRBJ2-2, with 8 bases aligning to TRBD2. Looked up from germline, CDR1 is LNHNV and CDR2 is YYDKDF (reference sequence). The CDR3 extends over 19 amino acids. V trimming: 3 bases; J trimming: 4 bases; junction bases outside the gene matches: 16. CDR3 in amino acids: CATSRNPPLAGRITGELFF. For the CDR3, the DNA is TGTGCCACCAGCAGGAACCCCCCCTTAGCGGGGAGAATCACCGGGGAGCTGTTTTTT. The whole variable domain, filled in from reference TRBV15 and TRBJ2-2, reads DAMVIQNPRYQVTQFGKPVTLSCSQTLNHNVMYWYQQKSSQAPKLLFHYYDKDFNNEADTPDNFQSRRPNTSFCFLDIRSPGLGDTAMYLCATSRNPPLAGRITGELFFGEGSRLTVL.

This chain joins TRBV7-2 and TRBJ2-2; D is undetermined. Germline V CDR1 and CDR2: SGHTA, FQGNSA. The V and J ends lost 1 base and 2 bases respectively, with 17 bases between them. The CDR3 sequence is 18 residues long. CDR3 loop: CASSLVRAPRLNTGELFF. The DNA of the CDR3 is TGTGCCAGCAGCTTAGTTAGGGCCCCGAGACTCAACACCGGGGAGCTGTTTTTT.

This clonotype has at least ten counts. The rearrangement uses TRBV15 and TRBJ1-2; D unclear. The CDR3 loop spans 12 amino acids. CDR1 is LNHNV and CDR2 is YYDKDF in the germline V gene (reference sequence). The V gene lost 3 bases and the J gene lost 5 bases, with 7 bases spanning the gap. CDR3 sequence: CATSSGDYGYTF. The CDR3, as DNA: TGTGCCACCAGCAGTGGGGATTATGGCTACACCTTC.

The CDR3 spells CATSSQGPTVGTEAFF. The CDR3 coding sequence is TGTGCCACCAGCAGCCAAGGACCGACAGTGGGCACTGAAGCTTTCTTT. The J gene is TRBJ1-1, the V gene TRBV15, with D perhaps matching TRBD1 (5 bases). CDR1 is LNHNV and CDR2 is YYDKDF in the germline V gene (reference sequence). Between the trimmed V and J ends, which lost 3 bases and 4 bases, there was a span of 18 bases. The CDR3 has 16 amino acids.

The chain has TRBV2 and TRBJ2-5; D might be TRBD1 (5 bases). With 11 bases removed from V and 5 bases from J, the gap between germline ends came to 24 bases. Germline values: CDR1 SNHLY, CDR2 FYNNEI. The CDR3 loop spans 15 amino acids. Here the CDR3 DNA reads TGTGCCTGGAGTGTAACGGCAGGGCGGCGGGAGACCCAGTACTTC. The encoded protein is CAWSVTAGRRETQYF.

The chain couples TRBV29-1 to TRBJ1-2; no definite D call. V lost 6 bases and J 4 bases, leaving 15 bases between the germline ends. The CDR3 spans 13 residues. Looked up from germline, CDR1 is SQVTM and CDR2 is ANQGSEA. The chain's CDR3 is CSVELAERYGYTF. The CDR3 DNA reads as TGCAGCGTGGAACTAGCAGAGCGCTATGGCTACACCTTC.

This clonotype was recorded many times. This chain connects TRBV15 to TRBJ2-7; TRBD2 is a possible D gene (5 bases). This CDR3 region has 15 residues. V lost 3 bases, J lost 2 bases, and 14 bases lay in between. From germline, CDR1 is LNHNV and CDR2 YYDKDF (reference sequence). The CDR3: CATSRALGRPYEQYF. The CDR3 nucleotides are TGTGCCACCAGCAGGGCATTAGGGAGACCCTACGAGCAGTACTTC. The whole variable domain, filled in from reference TRBV15 and TRBJ2-7, reads DAMVIQNPRYQVTQFGKPVTLSCSQTLNHNVMYWYQQKSSQAPKLLFHYYDKDFNNEADTPDNFQSRRPNTSFCFLDIRSPGLGDTAMYLCATSRALGRPYEQYFGPGTRLTVT.